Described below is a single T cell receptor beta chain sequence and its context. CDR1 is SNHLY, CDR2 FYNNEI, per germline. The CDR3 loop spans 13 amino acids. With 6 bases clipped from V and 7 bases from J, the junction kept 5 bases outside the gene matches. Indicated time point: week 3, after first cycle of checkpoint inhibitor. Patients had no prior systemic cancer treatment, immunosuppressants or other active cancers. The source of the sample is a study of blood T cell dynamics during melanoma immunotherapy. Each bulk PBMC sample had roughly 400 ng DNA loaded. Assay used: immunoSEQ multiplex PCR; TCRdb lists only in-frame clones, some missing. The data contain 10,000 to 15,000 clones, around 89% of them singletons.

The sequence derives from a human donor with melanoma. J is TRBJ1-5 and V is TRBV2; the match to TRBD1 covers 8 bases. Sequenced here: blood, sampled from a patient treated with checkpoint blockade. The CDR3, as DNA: TGTGCCAGCAGGCGACAGGGGAACCAGCCCCAGCATTTT. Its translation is CASRRQGNQPQHF.